A selection of T cell receptor beta chains follows, all from one sample in a study of T cells in Graves' hyperthyroidism and ophthalmopathy. TCRdb analysed the multiplex PCR reads with MiXCR anew, one entry per CDR3 protein. The sample lists 400,000 to 500,000 distinct CDR3 sequences; around 13% were seen once. What was sequenced was blood. All receptors come from a woman under 30 with Graves' hyperthyroidism. Both conserved end residues are part of each CDR3. Fields, in order: V gene, clone size, D gene, J gene, CDR3 protein, CDR3 DNA. A D gene is named only where the DNA matches it firmly. The size entry is marked missing in some rows and otherwise reads once, few, many or a size class.

>TRBV7-9|many|-|TRBJ1-1
CASSLGTAMATEAFF
TGTGCCAGCAGCTTAGGGACTGCCATGGCCACTGAAGCTTTCTTT
>TRBV9|-|-|TRBJ1-6
CASSGTGTSNSPLHF
TGTGCCAGCAGCGGGACCGGAACAAGTAATTCACCCCTCCACTTT
>TRBV9|many|TRBD1|TRBJ1-2
CASSVLTGANYGYTF
TGTGCCAGCAGCGTACTCACAGGGGCTAACTATGGCTACACCTTC
>TRBV5-4|few|-|TRBJ2-4
CASSLGGKNIQYF
TGTGCCAGCAGCTTAGGGGGGAAAAACATTCAGTACTTC
>TRBV12-3/TRBV12-4|few|TRBD1|TRBJ1-5
CASSLTQQGAQPQHF
TGTGCCAGCAGTTTAACACAACAGGGGGCTCAGCCCCAGCATTTT
>TRBV4-3|many|TRBD2|TRBJ2-1
CASSQDYGAGAAEQFF
TGCGCCAGCAGCCAAGATTACGGGGCGGGAGCAGCTGAGCAGTTCTTC
>TRBV28|few|-|TRBJ2-7
CASGRTYLREQYF
TGTGCCAGCGGTCGGACATACCTGCGCGAGCAGTACTTC
>TRBV20-1|many|-|TRBJ2-3
CSATGSGSTDTQYF
TGCAGTGCTACTGGGAGCGGGAGCACAGATACGCAGTATTTT
>TRBV2|many|TRBD2|TRBJ2-2
CASRSSGSGTGELFF
TGTGCCAGCAGATCCAGCGGGAGCGGCACCGGGGAGCTGTTTTTT
>TRBV4-1|-|-|TRBJ2-3
CASSQDPREDTQYF
TGCGCCAGCAGCCAGGACCCCAGGGAAGATACGCAGTATTTT
>TRBV5-1|many|-|TRBJ2-1
CASSLGTHNEQFF
TGCGCCAGCAGCTTGGGTACCCACAATGAGCAGTTCTTC
>TRBV20-1|many|TRBD2|TRBJ2-5
CSATGTSGMTQYF
TGCAGTGCTACAGGAACTAGCGGGATGACCCAGTACTTC
>TRBV6-1|many|-|TRBJ2-7
CASSSYRSRSYEQYF
TGTGCCAGCAGCTCGTACCGGAGTCGGTCCTACGAGCAGTACTTC
>TRBV28|many|-|TRBJ2-2
CASRRGDTGELFF
TGTGCCAGCAGGAGGGGGGACACCGGGGAGCTGTTTTTT
>TRBV28|-|TRBD1|TRBJ1-1
CASCQQGDAEAFF
TGTGCCAGCTGTCAACAGGGGGACGCTGAAGCTTTCTTT
>TRBV18|many|-|TRBJ2-1
CASSPGRDGGSYNEQFF
TGTGCCAGCTCACCGGGCAGGGACGGAGGTTCCTACAATGAGCAGTTCTTC
>TRBV9|few|-|TRBJ1-2
CASSLGPGGGYTF
TGTGCCAGCAGCTTGGGACCCGGAGGGGGCTACACCTTC
>TRBV20-1|-|-|TRBJ1-4
CSARGQGSEKLFF
TGCAGTGCTAGGGGCCAGGGGAGTGAAAAACTGTTTTTT